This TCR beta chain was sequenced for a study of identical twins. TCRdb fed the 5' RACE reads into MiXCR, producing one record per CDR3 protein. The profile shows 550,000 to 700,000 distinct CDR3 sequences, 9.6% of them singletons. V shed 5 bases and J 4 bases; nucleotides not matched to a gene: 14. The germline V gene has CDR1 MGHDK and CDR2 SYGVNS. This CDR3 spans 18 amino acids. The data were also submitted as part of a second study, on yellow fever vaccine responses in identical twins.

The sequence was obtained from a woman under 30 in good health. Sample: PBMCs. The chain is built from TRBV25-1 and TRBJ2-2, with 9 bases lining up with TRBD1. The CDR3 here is CASSSRDRVFRGTGELFF. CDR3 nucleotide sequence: TGTGCCAGCAGTTCCCGGGACAGGGTTTTTCGGGGCACCGGGGAGCTGTTTTTT.